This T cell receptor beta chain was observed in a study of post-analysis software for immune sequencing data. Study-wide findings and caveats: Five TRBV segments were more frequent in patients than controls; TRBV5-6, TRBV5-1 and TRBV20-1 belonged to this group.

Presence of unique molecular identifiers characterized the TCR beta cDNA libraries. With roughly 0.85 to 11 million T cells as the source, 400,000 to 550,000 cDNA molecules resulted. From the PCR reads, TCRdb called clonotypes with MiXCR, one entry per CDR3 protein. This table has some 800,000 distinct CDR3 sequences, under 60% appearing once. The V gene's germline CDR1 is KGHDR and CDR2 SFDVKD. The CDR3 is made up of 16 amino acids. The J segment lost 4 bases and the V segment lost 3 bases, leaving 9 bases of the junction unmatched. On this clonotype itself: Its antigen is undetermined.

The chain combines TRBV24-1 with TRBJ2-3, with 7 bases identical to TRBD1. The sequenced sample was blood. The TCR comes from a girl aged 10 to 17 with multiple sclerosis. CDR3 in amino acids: CATSDGTEVLADTQYF. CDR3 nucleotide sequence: TGTGCCACCAGTGATGGGACAGAAGTTTTGGCAGATACGCAGTATTTT.